A single sample gave rise to the 2 T cell receptor beta chains below, sequenced in a study of technical replicates of blood from a few donors (dated by TCRdb to about 2017). Libraries were constructed by the immunoSEQ multiplex PCR assay. Drawn from immuneACCESS, this table holds only the in-frame rearrangements with V and J called that TCRdb kept. Clones are partly lost; checked studies trace under half to an unresolved V gene and leave the rest unexplained. The sample profile shows about 14,000 clones; around 83% of them were found once. The ten largest clones represent roughly 12% of the sample. The sequenced sample was PBMCs. These receptors originate from a human donor in good health.

V and J are TRBV21-1 and TRBJ2-1; the table's D call, TRBD2, was not checked against the DNA. TRBV21-1 is listed as a pseudogene. The CDR3 consists of 17 residues. CDR3 protein: CASSSGLAGEIQNEQFF. In DNA form, the CDR3 reads TGTGCCAGCAGCTCCGGACTAGCGGGAGAAATTCAGAATGAGCAGTTCTTC.

The chain is built from TRBV27 and TRBJ2-6; 9 bases line up with TRBD1. The CDR3 spans 19 residues. Losses at the gene ends were 3 bases for V and 4 bases for J; bases not matched to a gene: 13. CDR1 and CDR2 from the germline V gene are MNHEY and SMNVEV (reference sequence). This CDR3 is CASSFHGGQGARGANVLTF. CDR3 nucleotides: TGTGCCAGCAGTTTCCACGGGGGACAGGGTGCTCGAGGGGCCAACGTCCTGACTTTC.